This entry lists 14 T cell receptor beta chains sequenced from one sample in a study of blood T cell repertoires in COVID-19. Clones were sequenced by immunoSEQ multiplex PCR, and TCRdb holds only the in-frame ones, with some missing. Of some 220,000 clones listed, around four fifths are singletons. The sequencing sample was made of peripheral blood. These receptors came from a woman aged 55 to 70 with active or convalescent COVID-19.

CDR3 amino acids: CASSLARGYTF. The CDR3 nucleotides are TGTGCCAGCAGCTTAGCGCGTGGCTACACCTTC. This rearrangement joins TRBV7-9 to TRBJ1-2; D remains unclear. The CDR3 consists of 11 residues. Germline loops: CDR1 SEHNR, CDR2 FQNEAQ (reference sequence). Trimming shortened V by 0 bases and J by 7 bases, and 3 bases separated the two germline ends. The whole variable domain, filled in from reference TRBV7-9 and TRBJ1-2, reads DTGVSQNPRHKITKRGQNVTFRCDPISEHNRLYWYRQTLGQGPEFLTYFQNEAQLEKSRLLSDRFSAERPKGSFSTLEIQRTEQGDSAMYLCASSLARGYTFGSGTRLTVV.

This clone was seen a single time. The V and J genes are TRBV6-2 or TRBV6-3 and TRBJ1-5, with 9 bases fitting TRBD1. Germline CDR1 is MNHEY and CDR2 is SVGEGT. CDR3 length: 17 residues. V lost 5 bases to trimming and J lost 3 bases; unmatched junction nucleotides: 11. CDR3 sequence: CASSPTAGTGSNQPQHF. CDR3 nucleotide sequence: TGTGCCAGCAGTCCAACTGCTGGGACAGGGTCCAATCAGCCCCAGCATTTT.

V usage is TRBV11-3 and J usage is TRBJ2-2, with a tentative D call TRBD2 (5 bases). Germline assignment: CDR1 SGHNT and CDR2 YENEEA. V was pared by 3 bases and J by 6 bases, with 11 bases between. The CDR3 length is 14 residues. The CDR3 nucleotides are TGTGCCAGCAGCTTCCTAGCTTCGGCCGGGGAGCTGTTTTTT. This encodes CASSFLASAGELFF.

The chain couples TRBV5-1 to TRBJ1-1; 7 bases are a match to TRBD1. The V segment lost 4 bases and the J segment 1 base; nucleotides outside the gene matches: 7. Germline V gene sequence: CDR1 SGHRS, CDR2 YFSETQ. The length of the CDR3 is 15 residues. The CDR3 bases are TGCGCCAGCAGCCCGCGGACAGGTGCGAACACTGAAGCTTTCTTT. Protein: CASSPRTGANTEAFF.

V is TRBV9 and J is TRBJ2-5, with 10 bases identical to TRBD1. This CDR3 contains 15 residues. V lost 0 bases to trimming and J lost 2 bases; unmatched junction nucleotides: 1. Germline assignment: CDR1 SGDLS and CDR2 YYNGEE. The CDR3 region is CASSVVGQGQETQYF. Written as DNA, the CDR3 is TGTGCCAGCAGCGTAGTGGGACAGGGGCAAGAGACCCAGTACTTC.

This clone was seen only a few times. The chain links TRBV13 to TRBJ1-1; 11 bases agree with TRBD1. Trimming at V came to 5 bases and at J to 5 bases, leaving 10 bases not matched to a gene. The CDR3 extends over 16 amino acids. Germline assignment: CDR1 PRHDT and CDR2 FYEKMQ (reference sequence). CDR3 protein: CASSPLTGTGGTEAFF. The CDR3 nucleotides are TGTGCCAGCAGCCCACTAACCGGGACAGGGGGTACTGAAGCTTTCTTT.

V gene TRBV27 combines with J gene TRBJ1-6; D is ambiguous. The ends were cut back, 5 bases at V and 6 bases at J, with 5 bases in the middle. Germline loops: CDR1 MNHEY, CDR2 SMNVEV (reference sequence). The CDR3 loop spans 12 amino acids. DNA for the CDR3: TGTGCCAGCAGTCTTCTTAATTCACCCCTCCACTTT. Its translation: CASSLLNSPLHF.

The genes are TRBV15 and TRBJ2-5, with TRBD2 matching over 7 bases. Germline lookup yields CDR1 LNHNV and CDR2 YYDKDF (reference sequence). This CDR3 comprises 16 residues. V gave up 0 bases and J gave up 1 base; unmatched junction bases: 5. The DNA of the CDR3 is TGTGCCACCAGCAGAGATGTGGGAGGGTCCCAAGAGACCCAGTACTTC. The encoded protein is CATSRDVGGSQETQYF. Complete variable domain (other parts from reference TRBV15 and TRBJ2-5): DAMVIQNPRYQVTQFGKPVTLSCSQTLNHNVMYWYQQKSSQAPKLLFHYYDKDFNNEADTPDNFQSRRPNTSFCFLDIRSPGLGDTAMYLCATSRDVGGSQETQYFGPGTRLLVL.

The V call is TRBV7-8, the J call TRBJ1-4, with 11 bases that match TRBD1. The CDR3 is 16 residues long. CDR1 is SGHVS, CDR2 FQNEAQ, per germline. The V segment lost 5 bases and the J segment 6 bases; nucleotides outside the gene matches: 8. This chain's CDR3 is CASSPRRTGGDEKLFF. The DNA of the CDR3 is TGTGCCAGCAGCCCCCGCCGGACAGGGGGCGATGAAAAACTGTTTTTT.

V and J are TRBV14 and TRBJ2-5; D unclear. V lost 4 bases and J lost 1, with 10 bases in between. This CDR3 has 14 amino acids. Germline values: CDR1 SGHDN, CDR2 FVKESK. The DNA for the CDR3 is TGTGCCAGCAGCCGAGTGTGGGCCCAAGAGACCCAGTACTTC. Residues: CASSRVWAQETQYF.

The rearrangement uses TRBV6-1 and TRBJ2-3, with 9 bases aligning to TRBD2. In germline, CDR1 is MNHNS, CDR2 SASEGT. This CDR3 is built from 15 residues. J gave up 6 bases and V 0 bases, and 4 bases lay outside the gene matches. The chain's CDR3 is CASSEAAGGPDTQYF. The CDR3 nucleotides are TGTGCCAGCAGTGAAGCGGCGGGAGGGCCCGATACGCAGTATTTT.

The CDR3 DNA follows: TGTGCCAGCAGTGAACTACAGGCGGGGGGAAACACCATATATTTT. It is translated as CASSELQAGGNTIYF. V and J are TRBV2 and TRBJ1-3; D may be TRBD1 (5 bases). With 2 bases removed from V and 4 bases from J, the gap between germline ends came to 12 bases. Germline V CDR1 and CDR2: SNHLY, FYNNEI. The CDR3 extends over 15 amino acids.

The chain employs TRBV4-2 and TRBJ2-7; 7 positions agree with TRBD1. CDR1 LGHNA and CDR2 YNFKEQ come from the germline V gene. The CDR3 runs to 15 residues. J was trimmed by 3 bases and V by 1 base; bases with no gene match: 6. The CDR3 DNA is TGTGCCAGCAGCCAAGTTCGCGACAGGGTCTACGAGCAGTACTTC. It yields the protein CASSQVRDRVYEQYF.

This clone was recorded a few times. The chain has TRBV11-2 and TRBJ1-4, with D uncertain. V was shortened by 5 bases and J by 3 bases, with 4 bases between the two germline ends. Germline CDR1 reads SGHAT; CDR2 reads FQNNGV. The CDR3 has 12 amino acids. This chain's CDR3 is CASSGPNEKLFF. The CDR3 DNA reads TGTGCCAGCAGCGGGCCTAATGAAAAACTGTTTTTT.